This T cell receptor (beta chain) was profiled in a study of graft-versus-host responses after intestinal transplantation. Study-wide context: Recipients were given multivisceral, liver-intestinal, or isolated intestinal transplants. Tacrolimus and steroids were given for about 3 years to all recipients after anti-thymocyte globulin induction.

Notes on the study in general: GvH clones surfaced in recipient marrow, some emerging earlier in ileum or blood. Allograft graft-versus-host to host-versus-graft clonal ratios ran high in patients with graft-donor T cell macrochimerism.

The CDR3 is 20 residues long. V was cut by 0 bases and J by 4 bases, with 27 bases left in between. Looked up from germline, CDR1 is WSHSY and CDR2 is SAAADI. Concerning this clone itself: What it recognizes is unknown.

Repertoires were generated with immunoSEQ multiplex PCR, while TCRdb's copy carries only in-frame clones and drops some. The table includes around 110,000 clones, 90% detected once. The sequenced sample was unstimulated CD4+ T cells sorted from spleen or lymph node cells, obtained before intestinal transplant. The origin of this receptor is a human donor who received an intestinal transplant. The chain combines TRBV10-2 with TRBJ1-2; D remains unclear. CDR3 coding DNA: TGCGCCAGCAGTGAGTCGATATTCCCGCGCCCCACTCCTCGCCCCTATGGCTACACCTTC. It encodes CASSESIFPRPTPRPYGYTF.